The following is a TCR beta chain sequence with its context. Sequencing was performed with immunoSEQ multiplex PCR; in TCRdb, only in-frame clones are kept and a portion is missing. The profile shows fewer than 150,000 clones, around 87% of them singletons. This entry comes from a study of blood T cell repertoires in COVID-19. About the research overall: PBMCs, B-cell-depleted T cells, or T cells were the source of the cDNA or gDNA that made up the material.

In germline, CDR1 is LGHNA, CDR2 YNFKEQ. V lost 1 base, J lost 2 bases, and 11 bases lay in between. The CDR3 contains 15 residues. The sequenced sample consisted of peripheral blood. This TCR was recovered from a human donor in a cohort sampled during active COVID-19. J is TRBJ1-2 and V is TRBV4-2; no reliable D call. The DNA of the CDR3 is TGTGCCAGCAGCCAAGGGGCCAGGCAAAACTATGGCTACACCTTC. Amino acids: CASSQGARQNYGYTF.